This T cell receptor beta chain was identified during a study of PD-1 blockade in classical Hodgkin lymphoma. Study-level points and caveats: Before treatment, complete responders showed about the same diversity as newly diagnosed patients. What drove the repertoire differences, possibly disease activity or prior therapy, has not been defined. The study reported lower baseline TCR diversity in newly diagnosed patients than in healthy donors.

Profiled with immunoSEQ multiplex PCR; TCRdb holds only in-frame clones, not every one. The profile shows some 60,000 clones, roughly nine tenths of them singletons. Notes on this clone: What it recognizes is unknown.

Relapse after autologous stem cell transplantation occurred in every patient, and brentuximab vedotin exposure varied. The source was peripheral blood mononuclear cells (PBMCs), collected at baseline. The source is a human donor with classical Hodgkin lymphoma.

The CDR3 DNA follows: TGTGCCAGCAGCTCTTCCTCGAGGGAGGTTGATGGCTACACCTTC. As protein: CASSSSSREVDGYTF. J is TRBJ1-2 and V is TRBV11-2; D is unclear. This CDR3 is 15 amino acids long. Trimming pared 4 bases from V and 6 bases from J, leaving 18 bases between. Germline V gene sequence: CDR1 SGHAT, CDR2 FQNNGV.